This paragraph covers one T cell receptor (beta chain) sequence. Its antigen is still unknown. The CDR3 goes on 3 residues after the read ends, and that part is filled in from the germline J gene. This CDR3 spans 15 amino acids. V dropped 5 bases and J dropped 4; count of bases not matched to a gene: 7. The protocol was immunoSEQ multiplex PCR, while the TCRdb copy is restricted to in-frame clones and leaves out a portion. The sample table sets out approximately 49,000 clones. These data originate in a study of Tregs in tolerant kidney transplant recipients. About the study: The nonmyeloablative bone marrow transplants came from related graft donors, with transient mixed chimerism. Study-level results: Biological reproducibility was not directly addressed, but technical replication error appeared minimal. Nucleotide sequences could not be compared across some patients' samples due to primer changes.

The TCR comes from a human donor who received a combined kidney and bone marrow transplant. Sequencing used CD4+ T cells from blood, obtained before the transplant. The rearrangement links TRBV12-3 or TRBV12-4 to TRBJ2-2; 7 nucleotides line up with TRBD1. CDR3 amino acids: CASSPRDRSTGELFF. CDR3 bases read: TGTGCCAGCAGTCCTCGGGACAGAAGCACCGGGGAG.